This T cell receptor (beta chain) was observed in a study of early T cells in non-severe SARS-CoV-2 infection. Study in general: Sequenced bulk RNA came from whole blood that was unsorted, and chains were unpaired.

Germline V gives CDR1 MNHNY, CDR2 SVGAGI (reference sequence). J gave up 4 bases and V 6 bases, and 11 bases lay outside the gene matches. The CDR3 covers 15 residues. Individual cDNA molecules were tagged with unique molecular identifiers, the study reported. TCRdb fed the 5' RACE reads into MiXCR, producing one record per CDR3 protein. The sample lists about 48,000 distinct CDR3 sequences; more than 5.5% were seen once. General study findings and limits: Using VDJdb, the matching emphasized anti-spike CD8 responses while missing private and CD4 specificities.

This clonotype was detected ten times or more. Its antigen is not identified. This TCR was sampled from an adult who was a healthcare worker with PCR-confirmed SARS-CoV-2 infection or an uninfected control (not recorded which). This specimen was whole blood, taken at baseline. The chain has TRBV6-6 and TRBJ1-1; 7 nucleotides align to TRBD1. The CDR3 region is CASSPLQGGGTEAFF. For the CDR3, the DNA is TGTGCCAGCAGCCCGCTCCAGGGGGGCGGCACTGAAGCTTTCTTT.